This entry describes one T cell receptor (beta chain). What this receptor recognizes is not known. Base qualities were left out, and no much larger clone turns up one base away. Counted from cysteine to phenylalanine, this CDR3 has 15 amino acids. Only the CDR3 part of the read is kept: 45 bases, read in frame from the first base. The junction carries 12 bases between V and J, which are trimmed by 2 bases and 1 base respectively. CDR1 is given as SGHRS and CDR2 as YFSETQ, both from the germline V gene. This sample was included in a study of T cell responses to AZD1222 COVID-19 vaccine (dated by TCRdb to the early 2020s). Regarding the study in general: AZD1222 recipients with second doses at about 4 weeks or about 12 weeks were pooled, because spike-specific TCR depth and breadth did not differ between schedules. A total of about 240 trial participants underwent TCR sequencing, of whom around 200 received two doses of AZD1222 and about 26 received two doses of the MenACWY control vaccine. Trial participants were enrolled by age into 18-55, 56-69 and 70-plus year subgroups, with roughly 160, 29 and 62 TCR-sequenced participants respectively. Overall results and qualifications from the work: Participants were mostly white British and included more females than males, and it was suggested by the authors that clonal diversity may have been underestimated. After two AZD1222 doses, spike-specific TCR breadth and depth were significantly higher than at day 0 and than in MenACWY recipients. Vaccine-associated CD4 TCRs spanned the whole spike protein, with dominant responses in regions 160-218 and 743-854. Reportedly, close to half of the unique spike-specific TCRs recognized epitopes lying outside the regions that are mutated in the B.1.351 and B.1.1.7 variants. Only five or six AZD1222 recipients were SARS-CoV-2 seropositive at baseline, limiting conclusions about previously exposed vaccinees. In the small 56-69-year group, the increase in depth fell short of significance, most likely because of low power. Because no samples from the day 14 peak response were available, repertoires could be characterized only after the peak T cell response.

What this sample's time point label stands for: baseline before first vaccination. Vaccinee samples came from UK trials COV001 and COV002, including a single-blind randomized controlled phase 2/3 trial of AZD1222 (ChAdOx1 nCoV-19) in healthy adults. For TCRbeta chain sequencing, PBMC samples were collected from trial participants at day 0 and at day 28 after the second dose. The CDR3 regions of human TCRbeta chains were analyzed by immunosequencing. On the authors' methods: Repertoire TCRs were matched against a reference library of SARS-CoV-2-specific TCRs generated with the MIRA antigen-specificity platform. Breadth was defined as the fraction of unique TCRs that were SARS-CoV-2-associated. Depth was defined as the fraction of total T cells that were SARS-CoV-2-associated. Each spike-specific TCR was assigned to its reactive spike region and to a CD4 or CD8 class using the MIRA data. Log10-transformed breadth and depth values were compared by one-way ANOVA with Sidak's multiple comparisons tests. TCRdb obtained this table from immuneACCESS and retained in-frame rearrangements with V and J assigned. These tables miss some clones; where compared with another copy, unresolved V genes account for less than half of the shortfall, and the remainder is unexplained. V, J and clone size are those of that table, while D and trimming were read from the DNA. Counted in this sample were more than 95,000 clones; roughly 84% of them appeared once. Clones ranked in the top ten supply 6% to 8% of the sample.

Sample: peripheral blood, taken on day 0 of AZD1222 vaccination. This TCR was sampled from an adult in good health. The sequence links TRBV5-1 to TRBJ1-1, with no D gene named confidently. CDR3 loop: CASSFGPAGNTEAFF. The nucleotides are TGCGCCAGCAGCTTTGGACCTGCGGGGAACACTGAAGCTTTCTTT. The full variable domain, completed from the reference TRBV5-1 and TRBJ1-1 proteins outside the CDR3, reads KAGVTQTPRYLIKTRGQQVTLSCSPISGHRSVSWYQQTPGQGLQFLFEYFSETQRNKGNFPGRFSGRQFSNSRSEMNVSTLELGDSALYLCASSFGPAGNTEAFFGQGTRLTVV.